This T cell receptor (beta chain) was captured in a study of T cells of healthy individuals. The table lists this clonotype with many counts. Trimming stripped 5 bases from V and 10 bases from J, with 15 bases between. The CDR3 length is 14 residues. Germline V gene data show CDR1 as MRHNA and CDR2 as SNTAGT. A single record per CDR3 protein comes from TCRdb applying MiXCR to the 5' RACE reads. The sample has roughly 76,000 distinct CDR3 sequences, about 5% seen once. The TCR was taken from a female donor in good health. The chain uses TRBV6-4 and TRBJ1-6; D is perhaps TRBD1 (5 bases). CDR3 nucleotides: TGTGCCAGCAGTTGGACCGCGGGGGACTCACCCCTCCACTTT. This translates into CASSWTAGDSPLHF.